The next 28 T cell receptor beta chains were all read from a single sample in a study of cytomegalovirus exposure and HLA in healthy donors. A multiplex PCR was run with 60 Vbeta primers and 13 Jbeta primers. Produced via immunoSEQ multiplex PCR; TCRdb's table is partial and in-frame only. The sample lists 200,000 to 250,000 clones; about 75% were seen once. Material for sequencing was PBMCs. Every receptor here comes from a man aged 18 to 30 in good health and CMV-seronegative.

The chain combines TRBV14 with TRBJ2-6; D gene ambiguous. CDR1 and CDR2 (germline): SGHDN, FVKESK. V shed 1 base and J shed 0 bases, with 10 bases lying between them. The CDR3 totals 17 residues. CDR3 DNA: TGTGCCAGCAGCCAAGGCCGACTGGCCTCTGGGGCCAACGTCCTGACTTTC. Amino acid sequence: CASSQGRLASGANVLTF.

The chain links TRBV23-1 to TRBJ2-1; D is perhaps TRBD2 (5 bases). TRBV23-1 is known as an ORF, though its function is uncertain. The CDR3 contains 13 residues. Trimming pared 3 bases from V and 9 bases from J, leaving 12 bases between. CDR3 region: CASSQEDEGEQFF. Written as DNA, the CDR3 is TGCGCCAGCAGTCAGGAGGACGAGGGTGAGCAGTTCTTC.

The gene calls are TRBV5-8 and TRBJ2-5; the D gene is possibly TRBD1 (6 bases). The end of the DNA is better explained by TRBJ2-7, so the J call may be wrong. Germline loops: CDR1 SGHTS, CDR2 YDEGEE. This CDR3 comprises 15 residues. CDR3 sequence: CASSHYDRSEYEQYF. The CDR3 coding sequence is TGTGCCAGCAGCCATTACGACAGGTCGGAGTACGAGCAGTACTTC.

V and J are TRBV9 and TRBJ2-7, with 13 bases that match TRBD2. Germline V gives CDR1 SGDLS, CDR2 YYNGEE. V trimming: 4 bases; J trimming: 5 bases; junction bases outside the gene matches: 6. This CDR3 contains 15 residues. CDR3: CASSFGLAGEDEQYF. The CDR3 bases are TGTGCCAGCAGCTTCGGACTAGCGGGAGAGGACGAGCAGTACTTC.

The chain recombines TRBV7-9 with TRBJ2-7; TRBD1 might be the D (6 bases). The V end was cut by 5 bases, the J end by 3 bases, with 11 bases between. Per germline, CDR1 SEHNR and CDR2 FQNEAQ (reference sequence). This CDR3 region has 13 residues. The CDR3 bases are TGTGCCAGCAGCCCCCGACAGGTCTACGAGCAGTACTTC. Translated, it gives CASSPRQVYEQYF.

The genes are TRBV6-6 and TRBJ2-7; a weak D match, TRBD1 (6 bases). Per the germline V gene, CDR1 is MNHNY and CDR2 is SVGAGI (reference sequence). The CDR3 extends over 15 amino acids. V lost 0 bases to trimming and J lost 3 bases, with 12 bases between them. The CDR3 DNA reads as TGTGCCAGCAGTTACTCCCCACAGGGTAACTACGAGCAGTACTTC. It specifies CASSYSPQGNYEQYF.

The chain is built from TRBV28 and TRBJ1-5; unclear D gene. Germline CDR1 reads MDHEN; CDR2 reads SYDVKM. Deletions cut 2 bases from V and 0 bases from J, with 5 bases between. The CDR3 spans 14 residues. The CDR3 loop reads CASSLQISNQPQHF. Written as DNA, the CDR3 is TGTGCCAGCAGTTTACAGATTAGCAATCAGCCCCAGCATTTT.

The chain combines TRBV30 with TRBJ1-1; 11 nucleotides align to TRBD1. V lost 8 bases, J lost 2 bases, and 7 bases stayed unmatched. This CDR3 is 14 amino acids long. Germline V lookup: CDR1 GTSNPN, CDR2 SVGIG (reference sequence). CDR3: CARGQGAYNTEAFF. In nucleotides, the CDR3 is TGTGCCCGAGGACAGGGGGCTTATAACACTGAAGCTTTCTTT.

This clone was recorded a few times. The CDR3: CASSELSPGQGFNQPQHF. The DNA of the CDR3 is TGTGCCAGCAGTGAATTAAGTCCGGGACAGGGTTTCAATCAGCCCCAGCATTTT. This chain connects TRBV6-1 to TRBJ1-5; the match to TRBD1 covers 9 bases. V was pared by 2 bases and J by 3 bases, with 11 bases of the junction left unmatched. Germline V lookup: CDR1 MNHNS, CDR2 SASEGT. The CDR3 runs 18 residues.

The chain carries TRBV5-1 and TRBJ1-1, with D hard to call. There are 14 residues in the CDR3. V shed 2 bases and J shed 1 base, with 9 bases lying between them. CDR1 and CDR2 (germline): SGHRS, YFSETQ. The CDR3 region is CASSLLGENTEAFF. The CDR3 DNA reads TGCGCCAGCAGCTTACTCGGGGAGAACACTGAAGCTTTCTTT.

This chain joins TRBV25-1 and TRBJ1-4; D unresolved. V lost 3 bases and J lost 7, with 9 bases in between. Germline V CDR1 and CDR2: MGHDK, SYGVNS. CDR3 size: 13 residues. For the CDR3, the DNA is TGTGCCAGCAGTGAGCCCCCGCGTGAAAAACTGTTTTTT. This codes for CASSEPPREKLFF.

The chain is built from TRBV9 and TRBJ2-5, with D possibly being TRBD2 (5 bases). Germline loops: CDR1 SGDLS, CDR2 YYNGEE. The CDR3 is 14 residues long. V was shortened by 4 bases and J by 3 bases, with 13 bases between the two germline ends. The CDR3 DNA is TGTGCCAGCAGCCCCCCGGACTTTAAAGAGACCCAGTACTTC. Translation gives CASSPPDFKETQYF.

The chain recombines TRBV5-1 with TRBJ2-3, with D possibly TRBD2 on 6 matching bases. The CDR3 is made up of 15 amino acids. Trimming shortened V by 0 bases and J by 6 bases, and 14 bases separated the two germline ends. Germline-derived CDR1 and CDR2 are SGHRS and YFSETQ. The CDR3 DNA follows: TGCGCCAGCAGCTTGGGGGGGACTGGAGAGGATACGCAGTATTTT. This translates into CASSLGGTGEDTQYF.

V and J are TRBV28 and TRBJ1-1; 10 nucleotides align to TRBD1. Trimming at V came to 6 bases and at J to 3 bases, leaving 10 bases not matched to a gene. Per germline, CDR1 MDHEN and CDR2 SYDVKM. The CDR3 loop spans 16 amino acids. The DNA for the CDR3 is TGTGCCAGCAGGACTGACAGGGGGCCAAGGTACACTGAAGCTTTCTTT. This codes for CASRTDRGPRYTEAFF.

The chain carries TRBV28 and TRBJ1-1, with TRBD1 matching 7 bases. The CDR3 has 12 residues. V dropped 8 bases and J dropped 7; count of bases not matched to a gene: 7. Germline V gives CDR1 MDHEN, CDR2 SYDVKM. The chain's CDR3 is CASVETGCEAFF. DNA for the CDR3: TGTGCCAGCGTAGAGACAGGGTGTGAAGCTTTCTTT.

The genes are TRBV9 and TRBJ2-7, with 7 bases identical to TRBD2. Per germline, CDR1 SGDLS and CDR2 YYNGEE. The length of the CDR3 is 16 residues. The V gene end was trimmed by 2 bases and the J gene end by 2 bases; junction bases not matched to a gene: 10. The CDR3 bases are TGTGCCAGCAGCGTCGCAGACGGGGGACTAACCTACGAGCAGTACTTC. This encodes CASSVADGGLTYEQYF.

CDR3 region: CASSQAWEAGNNEQFF. The CDR3 DNA reads TGCGCCAGCAGCCAAGCATGGGAGGCGGGGAACAATGAGCAGTTCTTC. The chain employs TRBV4-3 and TRBJ2-1; a possible D gene is TRBD2 (6 bases). The CDR3 sequence is 16 residues long. Germline CDR1 LGHNA, CDR2 YSLEER. Trimming removed 1 base from V and 5 bases from J, with 15 bases in between.

The chain's CDR3 is CAWSISSGANVLTF. Written as DNA, the CDR3 is TGTGCCTGGAGTATATCCTCTGGGGCCAACGTCCTGACTTTC. V gene TRBV30 combines with J gene TRBJ2-6; the D is unclear. The V end was cut by 2 bases, the J end by 0 bases, with 5 bases between. Germline CDR1 is GTSNPN and CDR2 is SVGIG (reference sequence). The CDR3 is 14 residues long.

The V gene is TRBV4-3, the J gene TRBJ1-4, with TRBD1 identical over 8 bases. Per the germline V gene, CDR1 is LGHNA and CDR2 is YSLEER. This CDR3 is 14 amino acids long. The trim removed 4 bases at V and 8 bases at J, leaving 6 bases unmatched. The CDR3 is CASSPTGVREKLFF. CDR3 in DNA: TGCGCCAGCAGCCCGACAGGGGTACGGGAAAAACTGTTTTTT.

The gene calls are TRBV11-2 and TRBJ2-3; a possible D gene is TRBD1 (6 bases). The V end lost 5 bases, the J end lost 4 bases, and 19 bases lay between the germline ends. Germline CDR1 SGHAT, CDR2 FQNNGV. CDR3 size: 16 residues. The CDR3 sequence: CASSALRGKKADTQYF. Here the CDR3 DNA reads TGTGCCAGCAGCGCTCTCAGGGGTAAAAAGGCAGATACGCAGTATTTT.

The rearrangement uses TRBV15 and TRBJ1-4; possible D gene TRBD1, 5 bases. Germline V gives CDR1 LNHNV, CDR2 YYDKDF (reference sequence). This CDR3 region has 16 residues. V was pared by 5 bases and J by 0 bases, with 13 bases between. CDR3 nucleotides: TGTGCCACCAGCCCGACAGCAACCGCAACTAATGAAAAACTGTTTTTT. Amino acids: CATSPTATATNEKLFF.

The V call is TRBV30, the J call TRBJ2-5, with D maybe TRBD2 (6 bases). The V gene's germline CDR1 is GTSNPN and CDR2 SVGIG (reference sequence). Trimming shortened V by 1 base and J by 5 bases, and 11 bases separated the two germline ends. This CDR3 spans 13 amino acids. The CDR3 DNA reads TGTGCCTGGAGTGCGGGAGAGAGTGAGACCCAGTACTTC. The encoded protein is CAWSAGESETQYF.

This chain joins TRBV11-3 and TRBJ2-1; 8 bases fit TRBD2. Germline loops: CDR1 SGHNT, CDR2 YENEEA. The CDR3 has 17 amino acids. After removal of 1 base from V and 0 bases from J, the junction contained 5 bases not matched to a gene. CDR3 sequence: CASSLGAGGISYNEQFF. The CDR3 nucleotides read TGTGCCAGCAGCTTAGGGGCGGGGGGAATCTCCTACAATGAGCAGTTCTTC.

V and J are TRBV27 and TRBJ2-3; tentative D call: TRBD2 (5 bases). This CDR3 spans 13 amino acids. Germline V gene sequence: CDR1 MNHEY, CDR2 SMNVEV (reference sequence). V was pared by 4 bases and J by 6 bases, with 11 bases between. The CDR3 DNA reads TGTGCCAGCAGTTACCAAACTAGGGATACGCAGTATTTT. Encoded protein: CASSYQTRDTQYF.

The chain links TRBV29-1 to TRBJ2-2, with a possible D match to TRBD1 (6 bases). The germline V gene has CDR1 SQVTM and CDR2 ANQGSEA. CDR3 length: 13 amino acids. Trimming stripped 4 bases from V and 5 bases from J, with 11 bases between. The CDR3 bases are TGCAGCGTTGGGGGACATGGTACCGGGGAGCTGTTTTTT. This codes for CSVGGHGTGELFF.

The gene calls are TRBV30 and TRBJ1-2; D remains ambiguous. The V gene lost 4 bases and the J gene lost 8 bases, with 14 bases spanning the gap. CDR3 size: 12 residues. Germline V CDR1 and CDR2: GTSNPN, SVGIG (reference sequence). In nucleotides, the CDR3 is TGTGCCTGGACTCAGGTCCCAGAGGGCTACACCTTC. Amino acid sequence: CAWTQVPEGYTF.

The CDR3 DNA reads TGCGCCAGCAGCATTAGCGGGGTCGCGAACACCGGGGAGCTGTTTTTT. It encodes CASSISGVANTGELFF. This chain uses TRBV5-1 with TRBJ2-2, with TRBD2 matching 8 bases. J gave up 0 bases and V 4 bases, and 5 bases lay outside the gene matches. Germline V gene data show CDR1 as SGHRS and CDR2 as YFSETQ. The CDR3 extends over 16 amino acids.

The CDR3 DNA follows: TGCAGCGCTCTAGTCACTGATAGCAATCAGCCCCAGCATTTT. Protein product: CSALVTDSNQPQHF. The rearrangement joins TRBV29-1 to TRBJ1-5; D ambiguous. Trimming removed 7 bases at V and 0 bases at J, with 13 bases between. There are 14 residues in the CDR3. Per germline, CDR1 SQVTM and CDR2 ANQGSEA.